The source of this T cell receptor beta chain is a study of OX40 agonist ivuxolimab in advanced cancers. In terms of the full investigation: The costimulatory receptor OX40 (CD134) was targeted by ivuxolimab, a fully human IgG2 agonistic monoclonal antibody. Prior anti-PD-1, anti-PD-L1 or anti-CTLA-4 therapy was permitted, and checkpoint inhibitors had been received by less than 45% of dose-escalation patients. Intravenous ivuxolimab was administered to patients every 2 weeks at six dose levels: 0.01, 0.1, 0.3, 1.5, 3 and 10 mg/kg. Partial responses occurred in three dose-escalation patients, of whom one had hepatocellular carcinoma and two had cutaneous melanoma. A male proportion of roughly 80% and a mean age of approximately 60 years, ranging from about 20 to 80, were recorded for the dose-escalation cohort. Peripheral TCRbeta sequencing was intended to test whether TCR sequence diversity was altered and clonal T-cell expansion was caused by ivuxolimab. Of the approximately 53 patients in dose escalation, around 19 had hepatocellular carcinoma, some 15 had melanoma, 9 had renal cell carcinoma and 9 had head and neck cancer. The paper covers the monotherapy dose-escalation part of the phase I ivuxolimab trial, which included N ≈ 50 patients.

Genomic DNA was isolated from the sorted cells so that the TCRbeta CDR3 region could be sequenced. The immunoSEQ Assay was used to sequence the TCRbeta CDR3 regions. This is the immuneACCESS table as TCRdb keeps it, with only in-frame sequences that have V and J called. A part of the clones is gone; compared with another copy, unresolved V genes explain less than half, and the rest is unexplained. Across this sample there are some 28,000 clones, with 75% to 90% seen only once. The ten largest make up more than 25% of the sample. Study-wide conclusions, independent of this receptor: At doses from 0.1 to 3.0 mg/kg, clonal expansion was seen in both CD4+ and CD8+ blood T cells between baseline and week 6. In the 0.1-3.0 mg/kg groups, partial responders were among the patients with the lowest normalized peripheral clonal expansion, particularly in CD8+ T cells. The antigen specificity of the peripheral T cells that underwent clonal expansion was not determined. Low levels of normalized T-cell clonal expansion were also seen in some patients who did not respond. After ivuxolimab, CD8+ T cells had more expanded clones than CD4+ T cells on average.

The trial excluded patients who had a history of autoimmune disease or who were on systemic immunosuppression. Peripheral blood for TCR sequencing was collected from all dose cohorts at baseline, on cycle 4 day 1, and on cycle 7 day 1. Samples were obtained from an open-label, multicenter, first-in-human phase I dose-escalation trial of ivuxolimab. The trial enrolled adults with locally advanced or metastatic head and neck squamous cell, hepatocellular, melanoma or renal cell carcinoma. Before TCR sequencing, CD4+ T cells and CD8+ T cells from peripheral blood were sorted into separate populations. Regarding this clone: What this receptor recognizes is not known. No base quality values were provided; no much bigger clone lies one nucleotide off.

The TCR sequence derives from an adult with an advanced solid tumor such as melanoma, head and neck, liver or kidney cancer. The specimen was CD4+ or CD8+ T cells sorted from blood, collected in a trial of the OX40 agonist ivuxolimab.

For the CDR3, the sequence is CASKGGGDRGPNQPQHF. In nucleotides, the sequence is TGTGCCAGTAAAGGGGGCGGGGACAGGGGGCCTAATCAGCCCCAGCATTTT. The chain links TRBV19 with TRBJ1-5, with 12 bases matching TRBD1. For CDR1 and CDR2, the germline V gene (reference sequence) lists LNHDA and SQIVND. Unmatched junction bases come to 11, with V trimmed by 7 bases and J by 4 bases. The CDR3 starts with the cysteine, ends with the phenylalanine, and has 17 residues. Only the CDR3 portion is preserved as DNA: 51 bases, with reading frame beginning at the first base.